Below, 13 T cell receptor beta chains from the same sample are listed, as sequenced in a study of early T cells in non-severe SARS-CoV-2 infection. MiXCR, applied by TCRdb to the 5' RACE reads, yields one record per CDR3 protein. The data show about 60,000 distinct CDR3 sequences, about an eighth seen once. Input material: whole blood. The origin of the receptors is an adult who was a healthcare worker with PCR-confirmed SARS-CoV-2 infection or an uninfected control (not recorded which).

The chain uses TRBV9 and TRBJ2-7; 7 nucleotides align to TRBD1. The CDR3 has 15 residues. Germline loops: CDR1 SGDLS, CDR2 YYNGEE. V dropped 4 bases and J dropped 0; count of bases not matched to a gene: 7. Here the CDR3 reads CASSLAGTASYEQYF. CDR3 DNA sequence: TGTGCCAGCAGCTTGGCCGGGACAGCCTCCTACGAGCAGTACTTC.

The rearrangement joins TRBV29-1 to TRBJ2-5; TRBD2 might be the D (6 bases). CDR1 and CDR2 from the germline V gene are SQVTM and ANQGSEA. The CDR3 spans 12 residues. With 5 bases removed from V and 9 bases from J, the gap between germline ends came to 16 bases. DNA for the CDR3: TGCAGCGTTTTGGGGACTGTAGGGGCCCAGTACTTC. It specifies CSVLGTVGAQYF.

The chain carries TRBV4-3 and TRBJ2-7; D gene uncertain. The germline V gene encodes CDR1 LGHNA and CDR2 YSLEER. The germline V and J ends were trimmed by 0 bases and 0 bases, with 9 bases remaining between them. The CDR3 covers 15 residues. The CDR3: CASSQDSSSSYEQYF. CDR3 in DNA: TGCGCCAGCAGCCAAGATAGTAGCAGCTCCTACGAGCAGTACTTC.

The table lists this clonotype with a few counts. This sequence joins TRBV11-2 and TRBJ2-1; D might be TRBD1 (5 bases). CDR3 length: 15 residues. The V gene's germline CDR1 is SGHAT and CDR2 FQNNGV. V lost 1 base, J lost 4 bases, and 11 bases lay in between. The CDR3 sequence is CASSLATQVYNEQFF. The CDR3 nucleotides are TGTGCCAGCAGCTTAGCCACACAGGTTTACAATGAGCAGTTCTTC.

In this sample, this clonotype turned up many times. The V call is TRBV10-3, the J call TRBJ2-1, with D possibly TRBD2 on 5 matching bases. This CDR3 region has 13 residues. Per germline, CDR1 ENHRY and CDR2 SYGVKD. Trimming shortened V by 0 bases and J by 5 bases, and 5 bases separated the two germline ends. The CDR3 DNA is TGTGCCATCAGTGAGTCGGGAGACAATGAGCAGTTCTTC. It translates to CAISESGDNEQFF.

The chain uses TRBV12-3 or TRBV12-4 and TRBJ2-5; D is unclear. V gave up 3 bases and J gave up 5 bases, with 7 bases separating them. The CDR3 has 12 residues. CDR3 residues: CASSFRAETQYF. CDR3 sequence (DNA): TGTGCCAGCAGTTTTAGAGCGGAGACCCAGTACTTC.

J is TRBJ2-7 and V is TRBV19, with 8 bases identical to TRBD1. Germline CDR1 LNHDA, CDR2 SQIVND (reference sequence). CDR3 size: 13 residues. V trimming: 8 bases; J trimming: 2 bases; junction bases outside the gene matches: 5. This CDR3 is CASGTGPAYEQYF. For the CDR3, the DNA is TGTGCCAGTGGGACAGGACCTGCCTACGAGCAGTACTTC.

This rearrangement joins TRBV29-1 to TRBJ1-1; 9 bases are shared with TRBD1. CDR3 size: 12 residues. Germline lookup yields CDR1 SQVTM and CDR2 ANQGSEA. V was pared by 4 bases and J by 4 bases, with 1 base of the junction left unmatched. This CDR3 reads CSVAQGATEAFF. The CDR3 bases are TGCAGCGTTGCACAGGGGGCCACTGAAGCTTTCTTT.

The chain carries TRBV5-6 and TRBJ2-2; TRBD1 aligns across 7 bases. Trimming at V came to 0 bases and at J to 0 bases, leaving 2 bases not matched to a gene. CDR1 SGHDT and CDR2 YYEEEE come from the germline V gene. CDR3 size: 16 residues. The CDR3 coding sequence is TGTGCCAGCAGCTTGGAAGGGGGCGCGAACACCGGGGAGCTGTTTTTT. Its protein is CASSLEGGANTGELFF.

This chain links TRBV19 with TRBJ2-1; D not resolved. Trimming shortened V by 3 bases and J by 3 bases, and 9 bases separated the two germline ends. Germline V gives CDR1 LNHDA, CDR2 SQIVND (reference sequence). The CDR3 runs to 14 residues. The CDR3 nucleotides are TGTGCCAGTAGTATGTTCGGTAGCTACAATGAGCAGTTCTTC. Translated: CASSMFGSYNEQFF.

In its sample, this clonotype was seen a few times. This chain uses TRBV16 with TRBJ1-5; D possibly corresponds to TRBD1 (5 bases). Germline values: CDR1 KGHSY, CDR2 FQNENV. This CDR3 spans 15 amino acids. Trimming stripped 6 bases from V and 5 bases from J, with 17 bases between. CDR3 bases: TGTGCCAGCAGTTATAACGGGGGAGGCGATCAGCCCCAGCATTTT. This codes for CASSYNGGGDQPQHF.

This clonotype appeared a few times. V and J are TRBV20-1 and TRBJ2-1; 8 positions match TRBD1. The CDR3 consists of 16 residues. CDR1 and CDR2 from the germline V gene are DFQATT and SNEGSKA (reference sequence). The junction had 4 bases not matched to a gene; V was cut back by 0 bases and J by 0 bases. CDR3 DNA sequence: TGCAGTGCTAGAGATAGAACAGGGGGCTCCTACAATGAGCAGTTCTTC. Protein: CSARDRTGGSYNEQFF.

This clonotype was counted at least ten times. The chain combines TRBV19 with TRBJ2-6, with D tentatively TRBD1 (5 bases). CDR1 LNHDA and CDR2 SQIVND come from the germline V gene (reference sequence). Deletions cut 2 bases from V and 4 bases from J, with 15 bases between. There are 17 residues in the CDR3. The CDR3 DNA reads TGTGCCAGTAGTATAAGTGTACGGACACGGGGGGCCAACGTCCTGACTTTC. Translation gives CASSISVRTRGANVLTF.